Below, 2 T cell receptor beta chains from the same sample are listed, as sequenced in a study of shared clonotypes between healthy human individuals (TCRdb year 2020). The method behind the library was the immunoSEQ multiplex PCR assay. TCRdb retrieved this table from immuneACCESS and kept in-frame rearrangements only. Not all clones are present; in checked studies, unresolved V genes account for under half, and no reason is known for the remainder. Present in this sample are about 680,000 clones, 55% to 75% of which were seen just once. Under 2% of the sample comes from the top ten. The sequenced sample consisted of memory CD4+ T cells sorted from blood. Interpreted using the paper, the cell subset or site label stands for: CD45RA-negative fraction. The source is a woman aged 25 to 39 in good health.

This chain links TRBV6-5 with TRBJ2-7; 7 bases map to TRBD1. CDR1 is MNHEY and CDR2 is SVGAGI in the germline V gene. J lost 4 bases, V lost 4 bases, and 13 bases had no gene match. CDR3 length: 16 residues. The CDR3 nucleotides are TGTGCCAGCAGTTTATTCCGGGACAGTTCATTTTACGAGCAGTACTTC. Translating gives CASSLFRDSSFYEQYF.

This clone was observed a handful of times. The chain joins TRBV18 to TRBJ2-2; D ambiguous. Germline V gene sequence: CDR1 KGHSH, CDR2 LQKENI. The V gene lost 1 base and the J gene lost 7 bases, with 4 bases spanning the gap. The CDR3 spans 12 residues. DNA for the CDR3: TGTGCCAGCTCACCACTAGTCGGGGAGCTGTTTTTT. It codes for CASSPLVGELFF. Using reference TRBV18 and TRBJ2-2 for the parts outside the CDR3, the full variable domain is NAGVMQNPRHLVRRRGQEARLRCSPMKGHSHVYWYRQLPEEGLKFMVYLQKENIIDESGMPKERFSAEFPKEGPSILRIQQVVRGDSAAYFCASSPLVGELFFGEGSRLTVL.